This entry is about one T cell receptor (beta chain). Its antigen is not known. Libraries were prepared by immunoSEQ multiplex PCR; TCRdb keeps only in-frame clonotypes and omits some of them. The data hold approximately 100,000 clones, with over 75% observed a single time. The record originates from a study of T cell responses to AZD1222 COVID-19 vaccine. Study-wide points: Spike-wide vaccine-associated CD4 TCRs dominated at 160-218 and 743-854.

The CDR3 sequence is 18 residues long. The germline V gene encodes CDR1 GTSNPN and CDR2 SVGIG (reference sequence). Unmatched junction bases numbered 17, after V lost 1 base and J lost 5 bases. The sequence was collected from an adult in good health. The gene calls are TRBV30 and TRBJ2-5, with 9 nucleotides matching TRBD2. The material was peripheral blood, obtained on day 0 of AZD1222 vaccination. The CDR3 loop is CAWSAGTSKGKLRETQYF. For the CDR3, the DNA is TGTGCCTGGAGTGCCGGGACTAGCAAGGGAAAGCTACGGGAGACCCAGTACTTC.